Listed here are 19 T cell receptor beta chains from one sample, sequenced in a study of T cell responses to AZD1222 COVID-19 vaccine. Assay: immunoSEQ multiplex PCR; the TCRdb copy retains only in-frame clones and omits some. The data show 180,000 or so clones, with roughly 91% seen just once and about 2.1% held by the top ten. Sequences were derived from peripheral blood, sampled 28 days after the second AZD1222 dose. The receptor source for this set is an adult who received the AZD1222 COVID-19 vaccine.

The V and J genes are TRBV24-1 and TRBJ1-1, with 12 nucleotides matching TRBD1. The CDR3 covers 19 residues. Germline CDR1 KGHDR, CDR2 SFDVKD. V dropped 9 bases and J dropped 3; count of bases not matched to a gene: 19. Here the CDR3 reads CATPIIPMGTGGSDTEAFF. The CDR3 DNA reads TGTGCCACCCCGATTATACCCATGGGGACAGGGGGCTCGGACACTGAAGCTTTCTTT.

V is TRBV7-9 and J is TRBJ1-3, with D hard to call. V was shortened by 5 bases and J by 8 bases, with 16 bases between the two germline ends. The CDR3 runs to 14 residues. CDR1 is SEHNR and CDR2 is FQNEAQ in the germline V gene (reference sequence). As DNA, the CDR3 is TGTGCCAGCAGCCTGCGGTCGTCCGGGTACACCATATATTTT. Translation gives CASSLRSSGYTIYF.

The rearrangement joins TRBV11-2 to TRBJ2-7; D gene ambiguous. The V gene's germline CDR1 is SGHAT and CDR2 FQNNGV. Trimming removed 0 bases at V and 3 bases at J, with 6 bases between. CDR3 length equals 13 residues. In DNA form, the CDR3 reads TGTGCCAGCAGCTTAGATCGCGGCTACGAGCAGTACTTC. Amino acids: CASSLDRGYEQYF.

The chain recombines TRBV28 with TRBJ1-1; D might be TRBD1 (5 bases). The CDR3 has 15 amino acids. V was pared by 4 bases and J by 0 bases, with 12 bases between. Germline V gene data show CDR1 as MDHEN and CDR2 as SYDVKM. CDR3 coding DNA: TGTGCCAGCAGTTGGGGCGCAGGGATGAACACTGAAGCTTTCTTT. As protein: CASSWGAGMNTEAFF.

V is TRBV6-5 and J is TRBJ1-6, with D unclear. The CDR3 has 15 residues. Germline V gene lookup returns CDR1 MNHEY and CDR2 SVGAGI. Deletions cut 10 bases from V and 0 bases from J, with 13 bases between. CDR3 sequence: CATLDTSSYNSPLHF. The DNA of the CDR3 is TGTGCCACCCTCGACACGAGCTCCTATAATTCACCCCTCCACTTT.

The J gene is TRBJ1-1, the V gene TRBV5-5; 12 bases map to TRBD1. CDR1 and CDR2 from the germline V gene are SGHKS and YYEKEE (reference sequence). The ends lost 5 bases at V and 6 bases at J; junction bases unmatched: 5. CDR3 length: 14 amino acids. The CDR3 here is CASRSGQGASEAFF. CDR3 sequence (DNA): TGTGCCAGCAGGTCGGGACAGGGGGCATCTGAAGCTTTCTTT.

The rearrangement joins TRBV27 to TRBJ1-2, with 8 bases identical to TRBD1. Per the germline V gene, CDR1 is MNHEY and CDR2 is SMNVEV (reference sequence). The CDR3 length is 13 residues. The V gene end was trimmed by 6 bases and the J gene end by 8 bases; junction bases not matched to a gene: 8. DNA for the CDR3: TGTGCCAGCAGACCCAACAGGGGGGGCGGCTACACCTTC. Protein sequence: CASRPNRGGGYTF.

The rearrangement joins TRBV5-5 to TRBJ2-3, with 7 bases aligning to TRBD2. The CDR3 covers 16 residues. J gave up 2 bases and V 0 bases, and 6 bases lay outside the gene matches. Germline V lookup: CDR1 SGHKS, CDR2 YYEKEE (reference sequence). DNA for the CDR3: TGTGCCAGCAGCTTGGAACTAGCGCTACCCACAGATACGCAGTATTTT. As protein: CASSLELALPTDTQYF. The whole variable domain, remainder taken from reference TRBV5-5 and TRBJ2-3, is DAGVTQSPTHLIKTRGQQVTLRCSPISGHKSVSWYQQVLGQGPQFIFQYYEKEERGRGNFPDRFSARQFPNYSSELNVNALLLGDSALYLCASSLELALPTDTQYFGPGTRLTVL.

J is TRBJ1-3 and V is TRBV4-1; 8 bases map to TRBD1. The CDR3 length is 18 residues. CDR1 and CDR2 (germline): MGHRA, YSYEKL. V was clipped by 0 bases and J by 1 base; unmatched bases: 8. CDR3 sequence (DNA): TGCGCCAGCAGCCAAGATAAGTGGCAGGGGGCTTCTGGAAACACCATATATTTT. This sequence encodes CASSQDKWQGASGNTIYF.

V and J are TRBV15 and TRBJ2-5, with D possibly being TRBD1 (6 bases). CDR1 is LNHNV and CDR2 is YYDKDF in the germline V gene (reference sequence). V was clipped by 0 bases and J by 2 bases, with 19 bases between them. The CDR3 length is 18 residues. DNA of the CDR3: TGTGCCACCAGCAGAGATCACTTAGGGACATCGGAACAAGAGACCCAGTACTTC. Its translation is CATSRDHLGTSEQETQYF.

The chain employs TRBV27 and TRBJ1-1; unclear D gene. Germline V lookup: CDR1 MNHEY, CDR2 SMNVEV (reference sequence). This CDR3 comprises 15 residues. Trimming shortened V by 0 bases and J by 0 bases, and 8 bases separated the two germline ends. The DNA for the CDR3 is TGTGCCAGCAGTTTATCCAATCAGGTGAACACTGAAGCTTTCTTT. Translating gives CASSLSNQVNTEAFF.

The V and J genes are TRBV29-1 and TRBJ1-2, with D maybe TRBD1 (6 bases). Germline CDR1 and CDR2: SQVTM and ANQGSEA. V was shortened by 1 base and J by 8 bases, with 14 bases between the two germline ends. The CDR3 loop spans 13 amino acids. The CDR3 region is CSVEGPGVGGYTF. The CDR3 nucleotides read TGCAGCGTTGAAGGCCCAGGGGTGGGCGGCTACACCTTC.

This clone was seen a few times. The V and J genes are TRBV5-4 and TRBJ1-2; D remains unclear. Germline CDR1 and CDR2: SGHNT and YYREEE (reference sequence). The CDR3 totals 13 residues. V was trimmed by 6 bases and J by 2 bases, leaving 11 bases between them. The CDR3 DNA follows: TGTGCCAGCACCGAAACAGACAACTATGGCTACACCTTC. It encodes CASTETDNYGYTF.

This sequence joins TRBV3-1 (or the pseudogene TRBV3-2) and TRBJ2-1; D remains ambiguous. V lost 0 bases to trimming and J lost 13 bases, with 13 bases between them. The CDR3 is made up of 13 amino acids. Per the germline V gene, CDR1 is LGHDT and CDR2 is YNNKEL (reference sequence). The CDR3 DNA sequence: TGTGCCAGCAGCCAAGATGCCAGCCGGGCTCAGTTCTTC. Its translation: CASSQDASRAQFF.

This clone was recorded once. The V call is TRBV7-8, the J call TRBJ2-7; D call uncertain. This CDR3 has 11 amino acids. Germline loops: CDR1 SGHVS, CDR2 FQNEAQ. V was shortened by 3 bases and J by 7 bases, with 7 bases between the two germline ends. For the CDR3, the DNA is TGTGCCAGCAGCTTTTACGGAGAGCAGTACTTC. Protein: CASSFYGEQYF.

V usage is TRBV18 and J usage is TRBJ2-2; no firm D call. Germline V gene lookup returns CDR1 KGHSH and CDR2 LQKENI. Trimming left V 0 bases short and J 1 base short, with 6 bases between. The CDR3 has 15 residues. The CDR3 coding sequence is TGTGCCAGCTCACCACCGAGGCAGAACACCGGGGAGCTGTTTTTT. Translation gives CASSPPRQNTGELFF.

The V gene is TRBV7-2, the J gene TRBJ2-5; 7 bases align to TRBD2. This CDR3 contains 15 residues. With 7 bases clipped from V and 4 bases from J, the junction kept 12 bases outside the gene matches. Germline V gene sequence: CDR1 SGHTA, CDR2 FQGNSA. The CDR3 bases are TGTGCCAGCACCATACAACGGACTAGTCTAGAGACCCAGTACTTC. It translates to CASTIQRTSLETQYF. Using reference TRBV7-2 and TRBJ2-5 for the parts outside the CDR3, the full variable domain is GAGVSQSPSNKVTEKGKDVELRCDPISGHTALYWYRQSLGQGLEFLIYFQGNSAPDKSGLPSDRFSAERTGGSVSTLTIQRTQQEDSAVYLCASTIQRTSLETQYFGPGTRLLVL.

The gene calls are TRBV19 and TRBJ1-2; possible D gene TRBD1, 5 bases. The CDR3 loop spans 16 amino acids. The V gene's germline CDR1 is LNHDA and CDR2 SQIVND (reference sequence). V lost 3 bases to trimming and J lost 1 base, with 15 bases between them. CDR3 DNA: TGTGCCAGTAGTATCGGGGGACCGAGCCTTAACTATGGCTACACCTTC. Translation: CASSIGGPSLNYGYTF.

The V call is TRBV3-1 (or the pseudogene TRBV3-2), the J call TRBJ1-4, with D possibly TRBD1 on 5 matching bases. Germline lookup yields CDR1 LGHDT and CDR2 YNNKEL (reference sequence). CDR3 length: 15 amino acids. Trimming removed 0 bases at V and 8 bases at J, with 13 bases between. The DNA for the CDR3 is TGTGCCAGCAGCCAAGATGCTTCAGGGATCGAAAAACTGTTTTTT. The encoded protein is CASSQDASGIEKLFF.